Below are 32 T cell receptor beta chains sequenced from a single sample in a study of blood T cell repertoires in COVID-19. The repertoire was sequenced with immunoSEQ multiplex PCR; TCRdb's copy has only in-frame clones and lacks some. The sample has 200,000 to 250,000 clones, more than 70% seen once. Source material: PBMCs or T cells enriched from blood (not recorded which). The receptors come from a woman between 45 and 65 years old who had recovered from COVID-19.

The chain recombines TRBV27 with TRBJ2-7; TRBD2 aligns across 10 bases. This CDR3 spans 16 amino acids. Germline CDR1 reads MNHEY; CDR2 reads SMNVEV (reference sequence). J lost 2 bases, V lost 4 bases, and 8 bases had no gene match. CDR3 nucleotides: TGTGCCAGCAGTTCCCGACTAGCGGGCAGAACCTACGAGCAGTACTTC. This gives the protein CASSSRLAGRTYEQYF.

V gene TRBV29-1 combines with J gene TRBJ2-1; D possibly corresponds to TRBD2 (5 bases). CDR3 length: 15 residues. Germline CDR1 reads SQVTM; CDR2 reads ANQGSEA. V was shortened by 2 bases and J by 7 bases, with 18 bases between the two germline ends. CDR3 sequence: CSVEPLTGMMNEQFF. CDR3 DNA sequence: TGCAGCGTTGAACCGTTGACGGGGATGATGAATGAGCAGTTCTTC.

The chain recombines TRBV7-6 with TRBJ1-6; D gene ambiguous. The CDR3 spans 20 residues. The V gene lost 2 bases and the J gene lost 7 bases, with 27 bases spanning the gap. From germline, CDR1 is SGHVS and CDR2 FNYEAQ. The CDR3 DNA reads TGTGCCAGCAGCTTATTTCGCCGGGTGCGCTCGGGTGGCCAAAATTCACCCCTCCACTTT. Translated: CASSLFRRVRSGGQNSPLHF.

The chain carries TRBV5-1 and TRBJ1-6, with a weak D call TRBD1 (5 bases). The CDR3 sequence is 13 residues long. Trimming pared 4 bases from V and 6 bases from J, leaving 8 bases between. CDR1 and CDR2 (germline): SGHRS, YFSETQ. DNA for the CDR3: TGCGCCAGCAGCCCGGGGGGTAATTCACCCCTCCACTTT. Residues: CASSPGGNSPLHF.

V gene TRBV3-1 (or the pseudogene TRBV3-2) combines with J gene TRBJ2-1, with D perhaps matching TRBD2 (6 bases). CDR3 length: 16 amino acids. Trimming stripped 1 base from V and 10 bases from J, with 20 bases between. Looked up from germline, CDR1 is LGHDT and CDR2 is YNNKEL (reference sequence). The CDR3 nucleotides are TGTGCCAGCAGCCAAGGGGAGGACTACCTTGGGCGCGAGCAGTTCTTC. Encoded protein: CASSQGEDYLGREQFF.

J is TRBJ1-5 and V is TRBV7-2; D call uncertain. CDR1 is SGHTA and CDR2 is FQGNSA in the germline V gene. The CDR3 is 14 amino acids. The V and J ends lost 1 base and 9 bases respectively, with 13 bases between them. CDR3 residues: CASSLGQVQGPQHF. CDR3 coding DNA: TGTGCCAGCAGCTTAGGCCAGGTTCAAGGGCCCCAGCATTTT. Full variable domain (outside the CDR3, taken from reference TRBV7-2 and TRBJ1-5): GAGVSQSPSNKVTEKGKDVELRCDPISGHTALYWYRQSLGQGLEFLIYFQGNSAPDKSGLPSDRFSAERTGGSVSTLTIQRTQQEDSAVYLCASSLGQVQGPQHFGDGTRLSIL.

The gene calls are TRBV28 and TRBJ2-7; no clear D. The CDR3 covers 15 residues. CDR1 and CDR2 from the germline V gene are MDHEN and SYDVKM. The ends were cut back, 5 bases at V and 3 bases at J, with 17 bases in the middle. The CDR3 here is CASSTLPGPLYEQYF. Written as DNA, the CDR3 is TGTGCCAGCAGTACCCTACCAGGTCCGCTCTACGAGCAGTACTTC.

This chain links TRBV28 with TRBJ1-5, with unresolved D. The V gene's germline CDR1 is MDHEN and CDR2 SYDVKM. Trimming pared 7 bases from V and 2 bases from J, leaving 6 bases between. The CDR3 loop spans 12 amino acids. The CDR3 DNA reads as TGTGCCAGCACAGTGGGCAATCAGCCCCAGCATTTT. This sequence encodes CASTVGNQPQHF.

The chain uses TRBV7-6 and TRBJ2-7; 7 positions match TRBD1. The CDR3 totals 14 residues. The germline V gene encodes CDR1 SGHVS and CDR2 FNYEAQ. V trimming: 5 bases; J trimming: 6 bases; junction bases outside the gene matches: 10. The CDR3 protein is CASSAQGPLGEQYF. CDR3 in DNA: TGTGCCAGCAGCGCACAGGGGCCTTTGGGCGAGCAGTACTTC.

The chain carries TRBV5-6 and TRBJ2-5, with 8 bases that match TRBD1. Per germline, CDR1 SGHDT and CDR2 YYEEEE. The CDR3 consists of 17 residues. The V and J ends lost 1 base and 2 bases, in that order; junction bases with no gene match: 10. CDR3 sequence reads: CASSLLRQGALQETQYF. CDR3 nucleotide sequence: TGTGCCAGCAGCTTGTTAAGGCAGGGGGCCCTACAAGAGACCCAGTACTTC.

The rearrangement joins TRBV7-9 to TRBJ2-4, with D perhaps matching TRBD2 (5 bases). CDR1 and CDR2 from the germline V gene are SEHNR and FQNEAQ (reference sequence). CDR3 length: 15 amino acids. The V end lost 1 base, the J end lost 9 bases, and 16 bases lay between the germline ends. The CDR3 sequence: CASSLDRRTLGIQYF. Here the CDR3 DNA reads TGTGCCAGCAGCTTAGATCGGAGGACTCTAGGCATTCAGTACTTC.

This chain joins TRBV19 and TRBJ2-3, with D tentatively TRBD2 (5 bases). Per the germline V gene, CDR1 is LNHDA and CDR2 is SQIVND (reference sequence). The CDR3 totals 15 residues. The V gene lost 5 bases and the J gene lost 2 bases, with 14 bases spanning the gap. DNA of the CDR3: TGTGCCAGTAGTGCCACGAGAGGGCTCACAGATACGCAGTATTTT. It encodes CASSATRGLTDTQYF. Full variable domain (outside the CDR3, taken from reference TRBV19 and TRBJ2-3): DGGITQSPKYLFRKEGQNVTLSCEQNLNHDAMYWYRQDPGQGLRLIYYSQIVNDFQKGDIAEGYSVSREKKESFPLTVTSAQKNPTAFYLCASSATRGLTDTQYFGPGTRLTVL.

The table lists this clone with a count of one. The J gene is TRBJ2-1, the V gene TRBV6-1, with 7 bases aligning to TRBD1. Germline V gene data show CDR1 as MNHNS and CDR2 as SASEGT. The CDR3 spans 16 residues. Losses at the gene ends were 2 bases for V and 4 bases for J; bases not matched to a gene: 8. The CDR3 here is CASSEWQGVSYNEQFF. CDR3 bases: TGTGCCAGCAGTGAATGGCAGGGGGTATCGTACAATGAGCAGTTCTTC.

The gene calls are TRBV14 and TRBJ2-1; D is perhaps TRBD2 (6 bases). The V and J ends lost 2 bases and 3 bases respectively, with 14 bases between them. The CDR3 sequence is 16 residues long. The germline gives CDR1 SGHDN, CDR2 FVKESK. The CDR3 nucleotides are TGTGCCAGCAGCCAACATGCTAGCGAGTACTACAATGAGCAGTTCTTC. Its protein is CASSQHASEYYNEQFF.

The table lists this clone with a count of one. The chain carries TRBV5-8 and TRBJ2-1; 15 bases are a match to TRBD2. Germline assignment: CDR1 SGHTS and CDR2 YDEGEE. The trim removed 3 bases at V and 9 bases at J, leaving 7 bases unmatched. The CDR3 loop spans 16 amino acids. CDR3 loop: CASSSRTSGRASEQFF. DNA of the CDR3: TGTGCCAGCAGCTCCCGGACTAGCGGGAGGGCCAGTGAGCAGTTCTTC.

This clone appeared once. The chain uses TRBV7-2 and TRBJ2-3; 9 nucleotides agree with TRBD1. The trim removed 5 bases at V and 5 bases at J, leaving 2 bases unmatched. This CDR3 is built from 13 residues. The germline CDR1 and CDR2 sequences are SGHTA and FQGNSA. The CDR3 coding sequence is TGTGCCAGCAGCAAGACAGGGGGAGATACGCAGTATTTT. This encodes CASSKTGGDTQYF.

The chain combines TRBV7-6 with TRBJ2-7, with TRBD1 identical over 12 bases. CDR1 and CDR2 from the germline V gene are SGHVS and FNYEAQ. CDR3 length equals 15 residues. V was clipped by 1 base and J by 6 bases; unmatched bases: 4. Here the CDR3 DNA reads TGTGCCAGCAGCTTAGGGGGACAGGGGGCGCGCGAGCAGTACTTC. Translation gives CASSLGGQGAREQYF.

This clone has just a few counts. The chain combines TRBV29-1 with TRBJ1-2, with TRBD1 identical over 8 bases. The germline CDR1 and CDR2 sequences are SQVTM and ANQGSEA. The CDR3 is 11 amino acids. J lost 4 bases, V lost 7 bases, and 2 bases had no gene match. CDR3 nucleotides: TGCAGCGCTGGGACAGGCTATGGCTACACCTTC. Its protein is CSAGTGYGYTF.

The J gene is TRBJ1-2, the V gene TRBV2; D gene ambiguous. The V end was cut by 3 bases, the J end by 7 bases, with 15 bases between. Germline lookup yields CDR1 SNHLY and CDR2 FYNNEI. The length of the CDR3 is 14 residues. DNA for the CDR3: TGTGCCAGCAGTGAGGAGCACTCCTCTTTTGGCTACACCTTC. It specifies CASSEEHSSFGYTF.

The rearrangement links TRBV28 to TRBJ1-6, with D uncertain. The CDR3 totals 14 residues. The germline V gene encodes CDR1 MDHEN and CDR2 SYDVKM. Trimming pared 8 bases from V and 0 bases from J, leaving 8 bases between. CDR3 DNA sequence: TGTGCCAGCCTTACGAGCTCCTATAATTCACCCCTCCACTTT. Its translation is CASLTSSYNSPLHF.

This chain connects TRBV7-2 to TRBJ2-1; 10 positions agree with TRBD2. CDR1 is SGHTA, CDR2 FQGNSA, per germline. J was trimmed by 4 bases and V by 3 bases; bases with no gene match: 3. The CDR3 runs 15 residues. CDR3 residues: CASSFRAGGYNEQFF. As DNA, the CDR3 is TGTGCCAGCAGCTTCAGAGCGGGAGGGTACAATGAGCAGTTCTTC.

The table lists this clone with many counts. This chain connects TRBV24-1 to TRBJ1-1; 7 bases are shared with TRBD1. This CDR3 region has 13 residues. With V trimmed by 7 bases and J by 4 bases, 5 bases remained unmatched. CDR1 is KGHDR and CDR2 is SFDVKD in the germline V gene. The DNA for the CDR3 is TGTGCCACCAGCCAGACAGGGACCACTGAAGCTTTCTTT. Amino acid sequence: CATSQTGTTEAFF.

The chain joins TRBV18 to TRBJ2-7, with D unclear. Germline loops: CDR1 KGHSH, CDR2 LQKENI. The V and J ends lost 1 base and 1 base respectively, with 17 bases between them. CDR3 length equals 17 residues. In DNA form, the CDR3 reads TGTGCCAGCTCACCACTATTTTCAGGAACCGCTTCCTACGAGCAGTACTTC. Its protein product is CASSPLFSGTASYEQYF.

The chain joins TRBV2 to TRBJ1-5; 11 positions match TRBD1. Germline V CDR1 and CDR2: SNHLY, FYNNEI. The CDR3 is 15 amino acids. V shed 6 bases, J shed 6 bases, and the junction held 7 bases outside the gene matches. The CDR3 spells CASSLGQGARQPQHF. CDR3 sequence (DNA): TGTGCCAGCAGCCTAGGACAGGGGGCACGTCAGCCCCAGCATTTT.

The genes are TRBV27 and TRBJ1-4; D remains ambiguous. Per germline, CDR1 MNHEY and CDR2 SMNVEV (reference sequence). The length of the CDR3 is 13 residues. V dropped 0 bases and J dropped 15 bases, with 14 bases sitting between them. The DNA for the CDR3 is TGTGCCAGCAGTTTATCGATCGGATTGGAGGTGTTTTTT. It translates to CASSLSIGLEVFF.

J is TRBJ1-1 and V is TRBV19; 8 nucleotides match TRBD1. V was clipped by 7 bases and J by 1 base; unmatched bases: 11. CDR1 and CDR2 from the germline V gene are LNHDA and SQIVND (reference sequence). This CDR3 contains 16 residues. CDR3 protein: CASNPGQGAANTEAFF. In DNA form, the CDR3 reads TGTGCCAGTAATCCTGGGCAGGGGGCGGCGAACACTGAAGCTTTCTTT.

This chain connects TRBV5-1 to TRBJ2-1; D is ambiguous. CDR1 is SGHRS, CDR2 YFSETQ, per germline. The V gene lost 0 bases and the J gene lost 2 bases, with 12 bases spanning the gap. The CDR3 loop spans 16 amino acids. The CDR3 is CASSLVPGITYNEQFF. The CDR3 nucleotides are TGCGCCAGCAGCTTGGTGCCAGGCATTACCTACAATGAGCAGTTCTTC.

V gene TRBV7-9 combines with J gene TRBJ1-1; tentatively, D is TRBD1 (5 bases). Trimming took off 1 base at V and 7 bases at J, with 13 bases between the two ends. Germline CDR1 is SEHNR and CDR2 is FQNEAQ (reference sequence). The CDR3 is made up of 14 amino acids. CDR3 region: CASSLEAEGVEAFF. In nucleotides, the CDR3 is TGTGCCAGCAGCTTAGAAGCTGAAGGGGTTGAAGCTTTCTTT.

The CDR3 DNA reads as TGTGCCAGTAGTCCGGGGTTGAACACTGAAGCTTTCTTT. Protein: CASSPGLNTEAFF. The chain is built from TRBV19 and TRBJ1-1, with D uncertain. This CDR3 contains 13 residues. The germline V and J ends were trimmed by 5 bases and 0 bases, with 7 bases remaining between them. Germline V gene data show CDR1 as LNHDA and CDR2 as SQIVND (reference sequence).

V gene TRBV9 combines with J gene TRBJ1-1; D is possibly TRBD1 (5 bases). The germline gives CDR1 SGDLS, CDR2 YYNGEE. Trimming cost V 0 bases and J 4 bases, with 13 bases left between them. This CDR3 region has 15 residues. The CDR3, as DNA: TGTGCCAGCAGCGTAGAGGTAGGGGAAGGCACTGAAGCTTTCTTT. It codes for CASSVEVGEGTEAFF.

CDR3 sequence: CASSTRQATNEKLFF. The CDR3 coding sequence is TGTGCCAGTAGTACAAGACAGGCAACTAATGAAAAACTGTTTTTT. The chain is built from TRBV19 and TRBJ1-4; the D gene is possibly TRBD1 (6 bases). The CDR3 contains 15 residues. V lost 4 bases and J lost 0, with 9 bases in between. Germline CDR1 LNHDA, CDR2 SQIVND (reference sequence). Full variable domain (remainder filled in from reference TRBV19 and TRBJ1-4): DGGITQSPKYLFRKEGQNVTLSCEQNLNHDAMYWYRQDPGQGLRLIYYSQIVNDFQKGDIAEGYSVSREKKESFPLTVTSAQKNPTAFYLCASSTRQATNEKLFFGSGTQLSVL.

The chain combines TRBV5-1 with TRBJ2-1; TRBD1 is a possible D gene (7 bases). CDR3 size: 14 residues. Germline V lookup: CDR1 SGHRS, CDR2 YFSETQ. V lost 1 base, J lost 7 bases, and 12 bases lay in between. The CDR3: CASSLLQGGNEQFF. In nucleotides, the CDR3 is TGCGCCAGCAGCTTGTTGCAGGGGGGAAATGAGCAGTTCTTC.